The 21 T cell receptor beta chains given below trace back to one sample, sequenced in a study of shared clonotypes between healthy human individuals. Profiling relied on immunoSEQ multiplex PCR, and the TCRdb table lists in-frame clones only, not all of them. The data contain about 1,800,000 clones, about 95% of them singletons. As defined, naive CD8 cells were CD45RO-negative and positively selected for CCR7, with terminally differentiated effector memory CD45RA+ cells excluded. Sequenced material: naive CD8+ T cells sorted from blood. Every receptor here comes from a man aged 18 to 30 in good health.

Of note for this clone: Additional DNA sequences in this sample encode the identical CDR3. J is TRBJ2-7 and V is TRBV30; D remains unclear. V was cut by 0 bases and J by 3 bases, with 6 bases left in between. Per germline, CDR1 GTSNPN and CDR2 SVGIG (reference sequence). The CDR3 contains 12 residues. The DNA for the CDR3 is TGTGCCTGGAGTGTAGGCCACTACGAGCAGTACTTC. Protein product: CAWSVGHYEQYF.

Written as DNA, the CDR3 is TGTGCCAGCAGCGCCCCCGACCCACTTAGTGCCTATGGCTACACCTTC. This encodes CASSAPDPLSAYGYTF. The chain couples TRBV9 to TRBJ1-2; D not resolved. V lost 3 bases and J 4 bases, leaving 19 bases between the germline ends. From germline, CDR1 is SGDLS and CDR2 YYNGEE. This CDR3 has 16 amino acids.

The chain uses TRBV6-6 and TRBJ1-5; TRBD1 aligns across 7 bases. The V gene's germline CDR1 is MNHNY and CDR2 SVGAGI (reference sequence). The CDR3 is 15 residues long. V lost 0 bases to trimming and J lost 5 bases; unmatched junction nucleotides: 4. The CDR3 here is CASSYSWQGDQPQHF. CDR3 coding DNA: TGTGCCAGCAGTTACTCTTGGCAGGGGGATCAGCCCCAGCATTTT.

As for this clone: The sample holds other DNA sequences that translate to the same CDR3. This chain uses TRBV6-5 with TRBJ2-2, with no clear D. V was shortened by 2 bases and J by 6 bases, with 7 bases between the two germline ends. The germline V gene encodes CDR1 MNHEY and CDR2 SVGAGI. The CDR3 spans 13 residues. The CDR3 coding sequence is TGTGCCAGCAGTTACCGTGCGGCCGGGGAGCTGTTTTTT. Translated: CASSYRAAGELFF.

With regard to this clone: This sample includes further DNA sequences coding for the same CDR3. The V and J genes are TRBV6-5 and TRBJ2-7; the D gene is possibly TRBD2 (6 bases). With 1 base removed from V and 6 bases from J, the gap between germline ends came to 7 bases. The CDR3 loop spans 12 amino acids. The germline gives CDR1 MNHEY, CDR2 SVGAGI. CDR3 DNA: TGTGCCAGCAGTTACTTCGGGGGCGAGCAGTACTTC. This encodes CASSYFGGEQYF.

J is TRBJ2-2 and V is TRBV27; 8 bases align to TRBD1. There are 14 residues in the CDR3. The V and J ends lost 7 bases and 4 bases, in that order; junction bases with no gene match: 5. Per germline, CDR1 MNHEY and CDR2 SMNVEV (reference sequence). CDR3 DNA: TGTGCCAGCACCCTGACAGGGGTCACCGGGGAGCTGTTTTTT. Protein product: CASTLTGVTGELFF.

The CDR3: CASSLGRVNQPQHF. In DNA, the CDR3 is TGTGCCAGCAGTTTAGGTCGGGTCAATCAGCCCCAGCATTTT. The chain links TRBV27 to TRBJ1-5; D ambiguous. The CDR3 is made up of 14 amino acids. The germline V gene has CDR1 MNHEY and CDR2 SMNVEV (reference sequence). V gave up 2 bases and J gave up 3 bases, with 8 bases separating them.

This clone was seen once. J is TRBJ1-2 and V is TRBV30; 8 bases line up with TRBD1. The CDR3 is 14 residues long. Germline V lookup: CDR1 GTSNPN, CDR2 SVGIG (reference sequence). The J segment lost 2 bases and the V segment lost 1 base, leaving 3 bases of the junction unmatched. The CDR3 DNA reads TGTGCCTGGAGTGAGGACAGGGCGAACTATGGCTACACCTTC. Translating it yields CAWSEDRANYGYTF.

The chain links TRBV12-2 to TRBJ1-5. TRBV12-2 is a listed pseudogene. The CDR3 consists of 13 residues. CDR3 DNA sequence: TGTGCAAGTCGCTTATGTCGCAATCAGCCCCAGCATTTT. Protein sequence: CASRLCRNQPQHF.

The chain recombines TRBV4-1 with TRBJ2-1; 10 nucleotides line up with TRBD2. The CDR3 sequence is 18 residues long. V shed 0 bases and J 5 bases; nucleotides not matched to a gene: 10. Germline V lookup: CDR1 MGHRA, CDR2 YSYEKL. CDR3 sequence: CASSQDPSPGLANNEQFF. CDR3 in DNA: TGCGCCAGCAGCCAAGACCCCTCTCCGGGACTAGCGAACAATGAGCAGTTCTTC.

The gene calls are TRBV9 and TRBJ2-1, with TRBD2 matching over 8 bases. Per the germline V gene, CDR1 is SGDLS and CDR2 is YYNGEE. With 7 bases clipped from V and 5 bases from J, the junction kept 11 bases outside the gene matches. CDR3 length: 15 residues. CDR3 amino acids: CASDQGGSGNNEQFF. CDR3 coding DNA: TGTGCCAGCGACCAAGGGGGTAGCGGGAACAATGAGCAGTTCTTC.

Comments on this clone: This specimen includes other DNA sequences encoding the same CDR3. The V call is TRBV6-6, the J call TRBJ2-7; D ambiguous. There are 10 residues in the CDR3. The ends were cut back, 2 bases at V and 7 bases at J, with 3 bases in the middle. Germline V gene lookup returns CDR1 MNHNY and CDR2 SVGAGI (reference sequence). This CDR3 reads CASSYGEQYF. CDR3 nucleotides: TGTGCCAGCAGTTACGGGGAGCAGTACTTC.

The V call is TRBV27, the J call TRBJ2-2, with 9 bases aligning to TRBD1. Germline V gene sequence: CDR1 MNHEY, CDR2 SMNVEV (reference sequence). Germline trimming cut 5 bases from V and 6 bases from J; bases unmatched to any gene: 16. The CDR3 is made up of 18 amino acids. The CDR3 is CASSPRTGVRVAPGELFF. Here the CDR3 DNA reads TGTGCCAGCAGTCCCCGGACAGGGGTTCGGGTGGCCCCCGGGGAGCTGTTTTTT.

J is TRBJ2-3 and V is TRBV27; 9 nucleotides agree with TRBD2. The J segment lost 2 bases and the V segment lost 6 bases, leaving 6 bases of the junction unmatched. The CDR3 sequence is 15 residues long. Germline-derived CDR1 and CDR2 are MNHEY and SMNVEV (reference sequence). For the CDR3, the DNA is TGTGCCAGCAGCCCTCTAGCGGGGACCACAGATACGCAGTATTTT. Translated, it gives CASSPLAGTTDTQYF.

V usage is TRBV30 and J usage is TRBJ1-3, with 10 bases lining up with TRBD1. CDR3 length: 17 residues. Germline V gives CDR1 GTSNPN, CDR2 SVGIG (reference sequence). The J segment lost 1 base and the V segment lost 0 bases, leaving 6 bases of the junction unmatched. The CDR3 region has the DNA TGTGCCTGGAGTGTACTCCCGGGACAGGGGTCTGGAAACACCATATATTTT. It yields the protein CAWSVLPGQGSGNTIYF.

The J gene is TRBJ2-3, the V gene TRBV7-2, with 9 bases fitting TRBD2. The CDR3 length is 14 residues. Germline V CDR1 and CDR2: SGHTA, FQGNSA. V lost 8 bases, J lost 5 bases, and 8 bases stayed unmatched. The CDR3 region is CASGAGGGIDTQYF. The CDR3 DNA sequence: TGTGCCAGCGGAGCGGGAGGTGGTATAGATACGCAGTATTTT.

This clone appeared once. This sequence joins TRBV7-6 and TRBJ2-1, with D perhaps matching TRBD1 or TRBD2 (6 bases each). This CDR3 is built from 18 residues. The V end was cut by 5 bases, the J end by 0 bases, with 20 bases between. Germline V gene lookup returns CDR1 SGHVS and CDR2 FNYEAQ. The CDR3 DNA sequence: TGTGCCAGCAGCAACATAGAGGGGGGAGAGGGCTCCTACAATGAGCAGTTCTTC. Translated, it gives CASSNIEGGEGSYNEQFF.

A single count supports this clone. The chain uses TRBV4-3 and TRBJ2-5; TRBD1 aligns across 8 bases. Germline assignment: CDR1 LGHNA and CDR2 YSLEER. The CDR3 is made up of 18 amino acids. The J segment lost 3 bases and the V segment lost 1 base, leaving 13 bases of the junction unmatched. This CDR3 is CASSQVGTGTGEKETQYF. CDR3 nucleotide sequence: TGCGCCAGCAGCCAAGTGGGGACCGGGACAGGTGAAAAAGAGACCCAGTACTTC.

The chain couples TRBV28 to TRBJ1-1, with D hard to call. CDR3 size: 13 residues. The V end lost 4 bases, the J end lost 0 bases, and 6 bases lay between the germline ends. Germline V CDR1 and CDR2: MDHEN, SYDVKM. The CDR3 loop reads CASSSLMNTEAFF. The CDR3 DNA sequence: TGTGCCAGCAGTTCCCTGATGAACACTGAAGCTTTCTTT.

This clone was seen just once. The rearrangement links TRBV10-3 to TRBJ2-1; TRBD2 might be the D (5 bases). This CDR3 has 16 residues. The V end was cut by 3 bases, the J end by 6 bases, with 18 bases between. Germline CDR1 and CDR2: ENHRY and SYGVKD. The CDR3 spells CAISEPSGPSSNEQFF. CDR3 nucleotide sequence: TGTGCCATCAGTGAACCGAGCGGCCCTTCGTCCAATGAGCAGTTCTTC.

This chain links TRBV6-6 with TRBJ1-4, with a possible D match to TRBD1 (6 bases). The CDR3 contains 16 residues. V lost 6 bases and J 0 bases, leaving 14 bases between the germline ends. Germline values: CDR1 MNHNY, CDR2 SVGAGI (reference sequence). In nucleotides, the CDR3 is TGTGCCAGCAGCGCCAACAGGGCTCCAACTAATGAAAAACTGTTTTTT. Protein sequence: CASSANRAPTNEKLFF.